Below, 22 T cell receptor beta chains from the same sample are listed, as sequenced in a study of blood T cell repertoires in COVID-19. Method: immunoSEQ multiplex PCR; TCRdb's copy keeps in-frame clones and lacks some. The sample lists approximately 210,000 clones; about four fifths were seen once. The sample taken for sequencing was peripheral blood. The origin of the receptors is a woman in her 70s with active or convalescent COVID-19.

The chain combines TRBV27 with TRBJ2-7, with TRBD2 identical over 9 bases. CDR3 size: 16 residues. Germline CDR1 and CDR2: MNHEY and SMNVEV (reference sequence). V lost 0 bases, J lost 2 bases, and 5 bases stayed unmatched. The CDR3 DNA reads TGTGCCAGCAGTTTATCTAGCGGGAGTGCACCCTACGAGCAGTACTTC. This translates into CASSLSSGSAPYEQYF.

This chain joins TRBV19 and TRBJ2-7; 9 bases line up with TRBD1. V gave up 9 bases and J gave up 6 bases; unmatched junction bases: 12. Germline CDR1 LNHDA, CDR2 SQIVND (reference sequence). This CDR3 spans 14 amino acids. CDR3 in DNA: TGTGCCAGCTCTCGGACAGGGGTTTATGGCGAGCAGTACTTC. Protein: CASSRTGVYGEQYF.

The chain uses TRBV6-5 and TRBJ2-2; the match to TRBD2 covers 7 bases. This CDR3 spans 16 amino acids. From germline, CDR1 is MNHEY and CDR2 SVGAGI. The trim removed 0 bases at V and 7 bases at J, leaving 8 bases unmatched. CDR3 DNA: TGTGCCAGCAGTTACTCGTTTGCGGGAGTGCGCGGGGAGCTGTTTTTT. It specifies CASSYSFAGVRGELFF.

V usage is TRBV15 and J usage is TRBJ2-5; possibly TRBD1 for D (6 bases). Germline V CDR1 and CDR2: LNHNV, YYDKDF (reference sequence). Trimming pared 1 base from V and 5 bases from J, leaving 14 bases between. The CDR3 covers 15 residues. The CDR3 spells CATSRVLETGETQYF. The CDR3 nucleotides are TGTGCCACCAGCAGAGTACTAGAAACAGGGGAGACCCAGTACTTC.

V is TRBV27 and J is TRBJ2-6, with 9 bases matching TRBD2. The CDR3 is made up of 17 amino acids. Germline loops: CDR1 MNHEY, CDR2 SMNVEV (reference sequence). Trimming removed 6 bases from V and 2 bases from J; junction bases left unmatched: 8. The CDR3 nucleotides are TGTGCCAGCAGCCCCATAGCGGGAGTAACTGGGGCCAACGTCCTGACTTTC. As protein: CASSPIAGVTGANVLTF.

V gene TRBV4-1 combines with J gene TRBJ2-5, with 9 bases that match TRBD1. The length of the CDR3 is 20 residues. Germline V gene sequence: CDR1 MGHRA, CDR2 YSYEKL. Trimming removed 0 bases from V and 3 bases from J; junction bases left unmatched: 17. This chain's CDR3 is CASSQEAQGASGGEKETQYF. Here the CDR3 DNA reads TGCGCCAGCAGCCAAGAGGCACAGGGGGCCTCGGGTGGTGAGAAAGAGACCCAGTACTTC.

This chain connects TRBV9 to TRBJ2-5; 15 bases fit TRBD2. V lost 3 bases, J lost 2 bases, and 8 bases stayed unmatched. The length of the CDR3 is 18 residues. Germline V lookup: CDR1 SGDLS, CDR2 YYNGEE. The CDR3 DNA follows: TGTGCCAGCAGCGGAGGACTAGCGGGAGGGCCGGAGCAAGAGACCCAGTACTTC. This encodes CASSGGLAGGPEQETQYF.

The chain uses TRBV19 and TRBJ2-7; 7 bases are shared with TRBD1. V lost 0 bases to trimming and J lost 3 bases; unmatched junction nucleotides: 8. This CDR3 comprises 16 residues. Germline V gene lookup returns CDR1 LNHDA and CDR2 SQIVND (reference sequence). The CDR3 DNA follows: TGTGCCAGTAGTATAGATGAAGCGACAGGGTTCTACGAGCAGTACTTC. This translates into CASSIDEATGFYEQYF. The whole variable domain, remainder taken from reference TRBV19 and TRBJ2-7, is DGGITQSPKYLFRKEGQNVTLSCEQNLNHDAMYWYRQDPGQGLRLIYYSQIVNDFQKGDIAEGYSVSREKKESFPLTVTSAQKNPTAFYLCASSIDEATGFYEQYFGPGTRLTVT.

This rearrangement joins TRBV5-1 to TRBJ1-1, with TRBD1 matching 8 bases. The CDR3 sequence is 15 residues long. Germline V gives CDR1 SGHRS, CDR2 YFSETQ. With 2 bases clipped from V and 1 base from J, the junction kept 4 bases outside the gene matches. CDR3 loop: CASSLYGTGNTEAFF. The CDR3 nucleotides read TGCGCCAGCAGCTTATATGGGACAGGGAACACTGAAGCTTTCTTT.

The rearrangement links TRBV7-9 to TRBJ1-1; 8 bases fit TRBD1. The V gene's germline CDR1 is SEHNR and CDR2 FQNEAQ (reference sequence). The CDR3 consists of 15 residues. The ends lost 1 base at V and 3 bases at J; junction bases unmatched: 4. CDR3 protein: CASSLDQGAYTEAFF. CDR3 bases: TGTGCCAGCAGCTTAGACCAGGGGGCTTACACTGAAGCTTTCTTT.

This clone was observed a handful of times. V gene TRBV6-1 combines with J gene TRBJ2-5, with a possible D match to TRBD2 (6 bases). The V gene lost 2 bases and the J gene lost 2 bases, with 12 bases spanning the gap. The CDR3 extends over 15 amino acids. Germline lookup yields CDR1 MNHNS and CDR2 SASEGT. CDR3 sequence (DNA): TGTGCCAGCAGTGAAATGGGGGGACTTCAAGAGACCCAGTACTTC. It translates to CASSEMGGLQETQYF.

The V and J genes are TRBV5-1 and TRBJ2-3, with TRBD2 matching over 9 bases. V lost 5 bases and J lost 2; bases outside the gene matches: 15. In germline, CDR1 is SGHRS, CDR2 YFSETQ. The CDR3 has 18 amino acids. The CDR3 sequence: CASRPSLGLAGTTDTQYF. The CDR3 coding sequence is TGCGCCAGCAGACCTAGCTTGGGTCTAGCGGGAACCACAGATACGCAGTATTTT.

This sequence joins TRBV7-9 and TRBJ2-3; 7 bases are shared with TRBD1. This CDR3 has 15 residues. The trim removed 0 bases at V and 2 bases at J, leaving 2 bases unmatched. The germline CDR1 and CDR2 sequences are SEHNR and FQNEAQ (reference sequence). The CDR3: CASSLAGGVTDTQYF. The CDR3 region has the DNA TGTGCCAGCAGCTTAGCAGGGGGCGTCACAGATACGCAGTATTTT.

The chain is built from TRBV2 and TRBJ2-1; D gene ambiguous. Germline V gene data show CDR1 as SNHLY and CDR2 as FYNNEI. The CDR3 length is 15 residues. Trimming took off 5 bases at V and 2 bases at J, with 13 bases between the two ends. CDR3 DNA: TGTGCCAGCAGTCAATCGGAGTGGCCCTACAATGAGCAGTTCTTC. It encodes CASSQSEWPYNEQFF.

This rearrangement joins TRBV5-1 to TRBJ2-3, with TRBD2 matching over 8 bases. The CDR3 runs 16 residues. CDR1 SGHRS and CDR2 YFSETQ come from the germline V gene. Germline trimming cut 4 bases from V and 0 bases from J; bases unmatched to any gene: 7. CDR3 coding DNA: TGCGCCAGCAGCCTTGTTAGCGGGACTAGCACAGATACGCAGTATTTT. Protein product: CASSLVSGTSTDTQYF.

V is TRBV5-1 and J is TRBJ2-7, with 7 bases that match TRBD1. The trim removed 4 bases at V and 2 bases at J, leaving 9 bases unmatched. Per germline, CDR1 SGHRS and CDR2 YFSETQ. The CDR3 is 15 residues long. CDR3 nucleotide sequence: TGCGCCAGCAGCCCACCCTCCGGGACAGCCTACGAGCAGTACTTC. Translation gives CASSPPSGTAYEQYF. Full variable domain (outside the CDR3, taken from reference TRBV5-1 and TRBJ2-7): KAGVTQTPRYLIKTRGQQVTLSCSPISGHRSVSWYQQTPGQGLQFLFEYFSETQRNKGNFPGRFSGRQFSNSRSEMNVSTLELGDSALYLCASSPPSGTAYEQYFGPGTRLTVT.

The rearrangement joins TRBV4-1 to TRBJ2-7; TRBD1 might be the D (6 bases). Germline lookup yields CDR1 MGHRA and CDR2 YSYEKL. Trimming stripped 4 bases from V and 2 bases from J, with 18 bases between. The CDR3 contains 16 residues. CDR3 sequence reads: CASSRDRSGGPYEQYF. The DNA for the CDR3 is TGCGCCAGCAGCCGAGACAGGTCTGGGGGCCCCTACGAGCAGTACTTC.

The genes are TRBV2 and TRBJ2-3, with 10 bases that match TRBD2. The CDR3 contains 15 residues. The J segment lost 11 bases and the V segment lost 1 base, leaving 9 bases of the junction unmatched. The V gene's germline CDR1 is SNHLY and CDR2 FYNNEI. The CDR3 DNA follows: TGTGCCAGCAGTGAAGGAGCGGGAGGGAGGTCATGGCAGTATTTT. It is translated as CASSEGAGGRSWQYF.

The sample holds many counts of this clone. The CDR3: CASSLYRASGYEQYF. The DNA of the CDR3 is TGTGCCAGCAGCTTGTATAGGGCTAGCGGCTACGAGCAGTACTTC. The rearrangement links TRBV5-6 to TRBJ2-7; 7 nucleotides align to TRBD2. This CDR3 is built from 15 residues. Germline assignment: CDR1 SGHDT and CDR2 YYEEEE. The V segment lost 1 base and the J segment 3 bases; nucleotides outside the gene matches: 7.

This clone was observed a single time. The chain recombines TRBV5-4 with TRBJ2-1; 10 bases align to TRBD1. Per germline, CDR1 SGHNT and CDR2 YYREEE (reference sequence). CDR3 length: 16 residues. Trimming cost V 4 bases and J 3 bases; bases outside gene matches: 7. In DNA, the CDR3 is TGTGCCAGCAGCCGACAGACAGGGGGCTTCTACAATGAGCAGTTCTTC. It specifies CASSRQTGGFYNEQFF.

This clone occurred many times. The chain combines TRBV4-1 with TRBJ1-2; D perhaps matches TRBD1 (5 bases). Germline V gene lookup returns CDR1 MGHRA and CDR2 YSYEKL. This CDR3 comprises 15 residues. V lost 0 bases, J lost 0 bases, and 8 bases lay in between. CDR3 in amino acids: CASSQETGSNYGYTF. CDR3 DNA sequence: TGCGCCAGCAGCCAAGAAACAGGATCTAACTATGGCTACACCTTC.

The chain carries TRBV29-1 and TRBJ2-3, with D possibly matching TRBD2 (5 bases). V lost 7 bases, J lost 2 bases, and 16 bases lay in between. The CDR3 contains 14 residues. Germline CDR1 reads SQVTM; CDR2 reads ANQGSEA. This chain's CDR3 is CSALEGPYTDTQYF. The CDR3 DNA sequence: TGCAGCGCTCTCGAGGGCCCTTACACAGATACGCAGTATTTT.